This T cell receptor beta chain was recovered during a study of a mutant IDH1 vaccine in newly diagnosed glioma. In germline, CDR1 is SGDLS, CDR2 YYNGEE. There are 16 residues in the CDR3. J gave up 7 bases and V 3 bases, and 5 bases lay outside the gene matches. Time point given: week 35, safety follow-up. In the vaccine, a single dose held 300 ug of the mutant IDH1 20-mer peptide, along with topical imiquimod. This table comes from immunoSEQ multiplex PCR, and its TCRdb copy is limited to in-frame clones, with some not included. The profile covers some 30,000 clones, with under 85% appearing a single time and about a tenth taken by the ten largest. Concerning this clone itself: The antigen remains undetermined.

The V call is TRBV9, the J call TRBJ2-1; 15 bases fit TRBD2. The sequenced sample was PBMCs, obtained from a glioma patient whose treatment included an IDH1 peptide vaccine. This TCR came from a woman in her 30s with glioma. Some clones in this sample may be carry-over from other donors' samples. CDR3 amino acids: CASSGTSGRAGNEQFF. The CDR3 nucleotides read TGTGCCAGCAGCGGGACTAGCGGGAGGGCCGGGAATGAGCAGTTCTTC.